These 32 T cell receptor beta chains originate from one sample sequenced in a study of cytomegalovirus exposure and HLA in healthy donors. Produced via immunoSEQ multiplex PCR; TCRdb's table is partial and in-frame only. This table holds roughly 150,000 clones, 84% found once. Material: PBMCs. These receptor sequences come from a man younger than 45 in good health and CMV-seropositive.

The gene calls are TRBV2 and TRBJ1-5; 8 bases match TRBD1. The junction had 4 bases not matched to a gene; V was cut back by 5 bases and J by 4 bases. Per germline, CDR1 SNHLY and CDR2 FYNNEI. The CDR3 has 14 amino acids. For the CDR3, the DNA is TGTGCCAGCAGTATGGGACAGGTAAATCAGCCCCAGCATTTT. Amino acid sequence: CASSMGQVNQPQHF.

The chain uses TRBV7-9 and TRBJ2-2, with TRBD2 matching 7 bases. Germline V gene data show CDR1 as SEHNR and CDR2 as FQNEAQ (reference sequence). The CDR3 has 17 residues. V shed 6 bases and J 0 bases; nucleotides not matched to a gene: 10. This CDR3 reads CASRTRGLISNTGELFF. The CDR3 nucleotides are TGTGCCAGCAGAACCCGGGGACTAATATCGAACACCGGGGAGCTGTTTTTT.

This chain links TRBV6-6 with TRBJ2-7; 7 nucleotides align to TRBD2. Germline assignment: CDR1 MNHNY and CDR2 SVGAGI (reference sequence). This CDR3 comprises 15 residues. V dropped 2 bases and J dropped 3; count of bases not matched to a gene: 7. CDR3 amino acids: CASSYESGGLYEQYF. CDR3 in DNA: TGTGCCAGCAGTTACGAGTCGGGAGGCCTCTACGAGCAGTACTTC.

The rearrangement uses TRBV30 and TRBJ1-4; no definite D call. Germline V lookup: CDR1 GTSNPN, CDR2 SVGIG (reference sequence). V lost 4 bases, J lost 6 bases, and 9 bases lay in between. CDR3 length: 12 amino acids. The CDR3 nucleotides read TGTGCCTGGATGCCGGAGTATGAAAAACTGTTTTTT. This translates into CAWMPEYEKLFF.

The CDR3 bases are TGTGCCAGCAGGGTACAGGGACCGGGTACTGAAGCTTTCTTT. This codes for CASRVQGPGTEAFF. The V gene is TRBV28, the J gene TRBJ1-1; the D gene is possibly TRBD1 (6 bases). Germline V gives CDR1 MDHEN, CDR2 SYDVKM. Trimming left V 6 bases short and J 5 bases short, with 16 bases between. The CDR3 is made up of 14 amino acids.

The rearrangement links TRBV5-1 to TRBJ1-3, with D uncertain. The germline V gene has CDR1 SGHRS and CDR2 YFSETQ. The V and J ends lost 4 bases and 4 bases respectively, with 9 bases between them. This CDR3 has 13 amino acids. Here the CDR3 reads CASSLAGGNTIYF. The CDR3 DNA follows: TGCGCCAGCAGCCTGGCGGGGGGAAACACCATATATTTT. The entire variable domain, with the rest obtained from reference TRBV5-1 and TRBJ1-3, is as follows: KAGVTQTPRYLIKTRGQQVTLSCSPISGHRSVSWYQQTPGQGLQFLFEYFSETQRNKGNFPGRFSGRQFSNSRSEMNVSTLELGDSALYLCASSLAGGNTIYFGEGSWLTVV.

The chain uses TRBV7-3 and TRBJ2-2; D gene ambiguous. Trimming pared 1 base from V and 4 bases from J, leaving 10 bases between. The CDR3 runs to 15 residues. Germline CDR1 reads SGHTA; CDR2 reads FQGTGA. The CDR3 here is CASSLMAPGTGELFF. In DNA, the CDR3 is TGTGCCAGCAGCTTAATGGCCCCGGGCACCGGGGAGCTGTTTTTT.

This clone was observed a single time. The chain carries TRBV28 and TRBJ1-1; 9 nucleotides agree with TRBD1. V lost 4 bases to trimming and J lost 4 bases; unmatched junction nucleotides: 13. The germline V gene encodes CDR1 MDHEN and CDR2 SYDVKM. The CDR3 sequence is 17 residues long. The CDR3 region has the DNA TGTGCCAGCAGTTCCCTTACTCTCAGGGACAGGGTCACTGAAGCTTTCTTT. Translating it yields CASSSLTLRDRVTEAFF.

The CDR3 DNA sequence: TGTGCCAGCAGACCCCGAGCCTATGGCTACACCTTC. This codes for CASRPRAYGYTF. The chain links TRBV28 to TRBJ1-2, with D uncertain. Looked up from germline, CDR1 is MDHEN and CDR2 is SYDVKM. V lost 6 bases and J 4 bases, leaving 9 bases between the germline ends. The CDR3 spans 12 residues.

The chain recombines TRBV18 with TRBJ1-1; a weak D match, TRBD1 (5 bases). Germline-derived CDR1 and CDR2 are KGHSH and LQKENI. Trimming took 2 bases from V and 2 from J, leaving 9 bases between them. CDR3 length equals 14 residues. In DNA, the CDR3 is TGTGCCAGCTCACCAAGGACACTTAACACTGAAGCTTTCTTT. It specifies CASSPRTLNTEAFF.

The V and J genes are TRBV5-1 and TRBJ2-1; tentative D call: TRBD2 (5 bases). CDR3 length equals 15 residues. V was pared by 1 base and J by 7 bases, with 15 bases between. Germline CDR1 SGHRS, CDR2 YFSETQ. The CDR3 reads CASSLYGEGGNEQFF. In DNA form, the CDR3 reads TGCGCCAGCAGCTTGTATGGCGAGGGCGGGAATGAGCAGTTCTTC.

The V and J genes are TRBV4-3 and TRBJ2-3, with 10 bases matching TRBD2. V lost 0 bases, J lost 0 bases, and 12 bases stayed unmatched. Germline V gives CDR1 LGHNA, CDR2 YSLEER. The CDR3 contains 20 residues. Here the CDR3 reads CASSQDHPQRGGLSTDTQYF. The CDR3 DNA is TGCGCCAGCAGCCAAGATCATCCTCAGCGGGGGGGGCTGAGCACAGATACGCAGTATTTT.

This sequence joins TRBV2 and TRBJ2-7, with D possibly matching TRBD2 (5 bases). The V gene's germline CDR1 is SNHLY and CDR2 FYNNEI. Trimming took 7 bases from V and 0 from J, leaving 19 bases between them. This CDR3 contains 16 residues. CDR3 amino acids: CASTDMSPAGSYEQYF. In DNA, the CDR3 is TGTGCCAGCACCGATATGTCCCCGGCGGGCTCCTACGAGCAGTACTTC.

The chain employs TRBV4-1 and TRBJ2-1; 12 bases are shared with TRBD1. V shed 4 bases, J shed 8 bases, and the junction held 12 bases outside the gene matches. The CDR3 is 17 amino acids. Germline values: CDR1 MGHRA, CDR2 YSYEKL. CDR3 region: CASSLLVMGTGGHEQFF. The CDR3 DNA sequence: TGCGCCAGCAGCCTGCTTGTTATGGGGACAGGGGGCCATGAGCAGTTCTTC.

This rearrangement joins TRBV11-2 to TRBJ1-2; maybe TRBD1 (5 bases). Germline V gives CDR1 SGHAT, CDR2 FQNNGV. The CDR3 runs to 13 residues. V lost 0 bases, J lost 7 bases, and 9 bases lay in between. CDR3 region: CASSLEGRVGYTF. CDR3 coding DNA: TGTGCCAGCAGCTTAGAGGGCAGGGTTGGCTACACCTTC.

The J gene is TRBJ2-5, the V gene TRBV7-2; D may be TRBD2 (5 bases). This CDR3 comprises 16 residues. Germline V gene data show CDR1 as SGHTA and CDR2 as FQGNSA. Trimming left V 5 bases short and J 1 base short, with 17 bases between. The CDR3 sequence is CASSREADRPQETQYF. In DNA form, the CDR3 reads TGTGCCAGCAGCCGGGAAGCGGACCGCCCCCAAGAGACCCAGTACTTC.

The J gene is TRBJ2-4, the V gene TRBV29-1, with 7 bases that match TRBD2. Per germline, CDR1 SQVTM and CDR2 ANQGSEA. This CDR3 spans 17 amino acids. V lost 5 bases to trimming and J lost 0 bases; unmatched junction nucleotides: 13. The CDR3 DNA follows: TGCAGCGTTCAGCCTAGCGGCTCAGGATTAGCCAAAAACATTCAGTACTTC. Amino acids: CSVQPSGSGLAKNIQYF.

The table lists this clone with a count of one. V usage is TRBV6-5 and J usage is TRBJ2-1; D not certain. Trimming removed 4 bases at V and 7 bases at J, with 8 bases between. The CDR3 extends over 12 amino acids. Looked up from germline, CDR1 is MNHEY and CDR2 is SVGAGI. CDR3 nucleotides: TGTGCCAGCAGTTCCCAGACAAATGAGCAGTTCTTC. Translating gives CASSSQTNEQFF.

The V and J genes are TRBV11-2 and TRBJ2-7; 12 bases are a match to TRBD2. The CDR3 runs 15 residues. Germline trimming cut 5 bases from V and 0 bases from J; bases unmatched to any gene: 2. CDR1 is SGHAT and CDR2 is FQNNGV in the germline V gene. For the CDR3, the DNA is TGTGCCAGCAGCGGACTAGCGGGGAGCTCCTACGAGCAGTACTTC. It encodes CASSGLAGSSYEQYF.

This sequence joins TRBV15 and TRBJ2-1; TRBD2 might be the D (5 bases). Trimming pared 5 bases from V and 3 bases from J, leaving 14 bases between. The CDR3 is made up of 15 amino acids. Looked up from germline, CDR1 is LNHNV and CDR2 is YYDKDF (reference sequence). The CDR3 protein is CATSGRSGSYNEQFF. The CDR3 DNA sequence: TGTGCCACCAGCGGACGATCGGGGAGCTACAATGAGCAGTTCTTC.

The chain couples TRBV7-9 to TRBJ1-5, with 11 bases aligning to TRBD1. This CDR3 spans 16 amino acids. Germline loops: CDR1 SEHNR, CDR2 FQNEAQ (reference sequence). The V gene end was trimmed by 5 bases and the J gene end by 4 bases; junction bases not matched to a gene: 7. In nucleotides, the CDR3 is TGTGCCAGCAGCAACTCCGGGACAGGGGGTAATCAGCCCCAGCATTTT. Its protein is CASSNSGTGGNQPQHF.

The V and J genes are TRBV6-1 and TRBJ1-2; no clear D. Between the trimmed V and J ends, which lost 5 bases and 4 bases, there was a span of 5 bases. The germline gives CDR1 MNHNS, CDR2 SASEGT. The CDR3 is 11 amino acids. The DNA for the CDR3 is TGTGCCAGCAGTTTCCGCTATGGCTACACCTTC. Its translation is CASSFRYGYTF.

This rearrangement joins TRBV30 to TRBJ2-7; a weak D match, TRBD2 (6 bases). This CDR3 region has 14 residues. From germline, CDR1 is GTSNPN and CDR2 SVGIG (reference sequence). The V end lost 4 bases, the J end lost 0 bases, and 13 bases lay between the germline ends. CDR3 nucleotides: TGTGCCTGGAAACGGGACTCAAACTCCTACGAGCAGTACTTC. Protein: CAWKRDSNSYEQYF.

V usage is TRBV5-1 and J usage is TRBJ2-1, with 10 bases matching TRBD1. The length of the CDR3 is 15 residues. Germline loops: CDR1 SGHRS, CDR2 YFSETQ. Germline trimming cut 2 bases from V and 4 bases from J; bases unmatched to any gene: 3. CDR3 sequence (DNA): TGCGCCAGCAGCTTCCGGGACAGGGGTTACAATGAGCAGTTCTTC. Translating gives CASSFRDRGYNEQFF.

The chain's CDR3 is CASSLRVHDEQFF. CDR3 nucleotides: TGTGCCAGCAGCCTCCGGGTTCACGATGAGCAGTTCTTC. V is TRBV25-1 and J is TRBJ2-1, with unresolved D. Germline V CDR1 and CDR2: MGHDK, SYGVNS. The CDR3 is made up of 13 amino acids. V lost 6 bases, J lost 8 bases, and 14 bases lay in between.

The CDR3 bases are TGCAGCGTAAGGACAGACACTGAAGCTTTCTTT. This codes for CSVRTDTEAFF. V gene TRBV29-1 combines with J gene TRBJ1-1; TRBD1 might be the D (6 bases). The CDR3 runs to 11 residues. Germline values: CDR1 SQVTM, CDR2 ANQGSEA. V was pared by 6 bases and J by 3 bases, with 8 bases between.

V and J are TRBV29-1 and TRBJ1-1, with 11 nucleotides matching TRBD1. CDR1 is SQVTM and CDR2 is ANQGSEA in the germline V gene. CDR3 size: 14 residues. V lost 6 bases and J lost 1; bases outside the gene matches: 4. CDR3 DNA sequence: TGCAGCGTCCTGGGACAGGGGGGGAACACTGAAGCTTTCTTT. This encodes CSVLGQGGNTEAFF.

This clone was observed a single time. The rearrangement uses TRBV7-9 and TRBJ2-5, with 11 bases lining up with TRBD2. Germline V gene lookup returns CDR1 SEHNR and CDR2 FQNEAQ (reference sequence). CDR3 length: 16 amino acids. V trimming: 5 bases; J trimming: 7 bases; junction bases outside the gene matches: 12. Here the CDR3 reads CASSPDRTSGYGTQYF. As DNA, the CDR3 is TGTGCCAGCAGCCCAGACCGGACTAGCGGGTACGGGACCCAGTACTTC.

This clone was seen more than once but under ten times. This sequence joins TRBV7-2 and TRBJ1-4, with 9 bases that match TRBD1. V shed 2 bases and J 12 bases; nucleotides not matched to a gene: 7. The CDR3 runs to 14 residues. Germline lookup yields CDR1 SGHTA and CDR2 FQGNSA. In DNA form, the CDR3 reads TGTGCCAGCAGCTTAACAAGGGACAGGGCGGAACTGTTTTTT. Translated: CASSLTRDRAELFF.

This clone was seen once. The V call is TRBV10-3, the J call TRBJ2-7, with TRBD2 matching 8 bases. Germline loops: CDR1 ENHRY, CDR2 SYGVKD. J was trimmed by 5 bases and V by 6 bases; bases with no gene match: 12. This CDR3 contains 15 residues. CDR3 DNA: TGTGCCATCAGAATAGCGGGAAAGGTAACGGACGAGCAGTACTTC. This sequence encodes CAIRIAGKVTDEQYF.

The chain has TRBV5-5 and TRBJ1-3, with D tentatively TRBD1 (5 bases). The CDR3 is 16 residues long. V was shortened by 1 base and J by 0 bases, with 11 bases between the two germline ends. Germline CDR1 is SGHKS and CDR2 is YYEKEE (reference sequence). Here the CDR3 reads CASSLTRTSSGNTIYF. The DNA for the CDR3 is TGTGCCAGCAGCTTGACCCGGACAAGCTCTGGAAACACCATATATTTT.

This chain links TRBV28 with TRBJ2-1; D gene uncertain. This CDR3 is 16 amino acids long. Trimming cost V 5 bases and J 2 bases, with 16 bases left between them. The germline CDR1 and CDR2 sequences are MDHEN and SYDVKM. CDR3 DNA: TGTGCCAGCAGTCTAGACCCCCGCCTACCCTACAATGAGCAGTTCTTC. Residues: CASSLDPRLPYNEQFF.